The 32 T cell receptor beta chains presented below share a single source sample, sequenced in a study of blood T cell repertoires in COVID-19 (dated by TCRdb to the early 2020s). Library preparation used the immunoSEQ multiplex PCR assay. Held by TCRdb, this immuneACCESS table contains in-frame sequences only and omits some clones. Under half of the omission traces to an unresolved V gene where checked; the cause of the rest is unknown. The sample table contains around 400,000 clones; only one count was recorded for around 89% of them. Jointly, the top ten make up 1% to 1.5% of the sample. The sequenced sample was peripheral blood. The receptor source for this set is a man aged 40-49 years with acute or convalescent COVID-19.

This clone has a handful of counts. This chain uses TRBV4-1 with TRBJ2-3; 7 positions agree with TRBD2. The CDR3 spans 16 residues. Germline V lookup: CDR1 MGHRA, CDR2 YSYEKL. J lost 4 bases, V lost 6 bases, and 13 bases had no gene match. The CDR3 nucleotides are TGCGCCAGCAGGCCTGCCCCAGGGAGGGTTCCAGATACGCAGTATTTT. This gives the protein CASRPAPGRVPDTQYF.

The rearrangement links TRBV27 to TRBJ1-1; 9 positions match TRBD1. The length of the CDR3 is 14 residues. The germline gives CDR1 MNHEY, CDR2 SMNVEV (reference sequence). V shed 5 bases, J shed 7 bases, and the junction held 8 bases outside the gene matches. The CDR3 DNA reads as TGTGCCAGCAGTGTGACAGGGGGTATAGGTGAAGCTTTCTTT. Translated, it gives CASSVTGGIGEAFF.

A remark on this clone: The junction departs from germline at one end; a sequencing error may be responsible. This chain connects TRBV7-7 to TRBJ2-7, with TRBD2 matching over 11 bases. Germline CDR1 and CDR2: SSHAT and FNYEAQ (reference sequence). The CDR3 is 15 amino acids. CDR3 amino acids: CASSAGTSGINEQYF. Here the CDR3 DNA reads TGTGCTAGCAGCGCAGGGACTAGCGGCATCAACGAGCAGTACTTC.

The J gene is TRBJ1-2, the V gene TRBV5-1; D is undetermined. This CDR3 has 13 amino acids. Germline CDR1 and CDR2: SGHRS and YFSETQ. The V end lost 2 bases, the J end lost 2 bases, and 7 bases lay between the germline ends. CDR3 region: CASSLAPNYGYTF. The CDR3 nucleotides are TGCGCCAGCAGCTTAGCACCCAACTATGGCTACACCTTC.

A note on this clone: A read error may account for a junction end that differs from germline. In DNA, the CDR3 is TGTGCCAGCAGCAAAGGGGACAGGGGTCTTTCCTTC. Amino acids: CASSKGDRGLSF. The chain uses TRBV7-9 and TRBJ2-7, with 10 bases that match TRBD1. The V gene's germline CDR1 is SEHNR and CDR2 FQNEAQ (reference sequence). This CDR3 has 12 amino acids.

This clone was counted once. The chain combines TRBV6-2 or TRBV6-3 with TRBJ1-6, with D unclear. The V end lost 4 bases, the J end lost 3 bases, and 13 bases lay between the germline ends. Germline loops: CDR1 MNHEY, CDR2 SVGEGT. The CDR3 runs 16 residues. The CDR3 region is CASSLSNSFYNSPLHF. The CDR3 DNA is TGTGCCAGCAGTTTGTCGAACTCCTTCTATAATTCACCCCTCCACTTT.

This clone was counted between two and nine times. The rearrangement links TRBV20-1 to TRBJ2-1; D possibly corresponds to TRBD1 (6 bases). The germline CDR1 and CDR2 sequences are DFQATT and SNEGSKA (reference sequence). V was shortened by 0 bases and J by 12 bases, with 9 bases between the two germline ends. The CDR3 extends over 11 amino acids. CDR3 region: CSARDPRGQFF. Here the CDR3 DNA reads TGCAGTGCTAGAGATCCCAGGGGGCAGTTCTTC.

The chain has TRBV7-9 and TRBJ1-1; the match to TRBD1 covers 8 bases. J was trimmed by 5 bases and V by 5 bases; bases with no gene match: 10. There are 15 residues in the CDR3. CDR1 is SEHNR, CDR2 FQNEAQ, per germline (reference sequence). CDR3 DNA: TGTGCCAGCAGCCTCACCGGACAGGGCCGGACTGAAGCTTTCTTT. Its protein is CASSLTGQGRTEAFF. Together with reference TRBV7-9 and TRBJ1-1, the CDR3 gives the full variable domain: DTGVSQNPRHKITKRGQNVTFRCDPISEHNRLYWYRQTLGQGPEFLTYFQNEAQLEKSRLLSDRFSAERPKGSFSTLEIQRTEQGDSAMYLCASSLTGQGRTEAFFGQGTRLTVV.

The CDR3 protein is CASSPPGSEQFF. CDR3 coding DNA: TGTGCCAGCTCACCCCCGGGGTCTGAGCAGTTCTTC. J is TRBJ2-1 and V is TRBV18; D is possibly TRBD2 (5 bases). V lost 3 bases, J lost 9 bases, and 9 bases lay in between. The CDR3 has 12 amino acids. Germline V gene lookup returns CDR1 KGHSH and CDR2 LQKENI.

V gene TRBV9 combines with J gene TRBJ1-6; maybe TRBD1 (5 bases). Trimming removed 3 bases at V and 4 bases at J, with 11 bases between. The CDR3 is 15 amino acids. The germline V gene encodes CDR1 SGDLS and CDR2 YYNGEE. The CDR3 protein is CASSASGGYNSPLHF. In DNA, the CDR3 is TGTGCCAGCAGCGCAAGCGGGGGTTATAATTCACCCCTCCACTTT. The entire variable domain, with the rest obtained from reference TRBV9 and TRBJ1-6, is as follows: DSGVTQTPKHLITATGQRVTLRCSPRSGDLSVYWYQQSLDQGLQFLIQYYNGEERAKGNILERFSAQQFPDLHSELNLSSLELGDSALYFCASSASGGYNSPLHFGNGTRLTVT.

V usage is TRBV11-2 and J usage is TRBJ2-2; 12 bases agree with TRBD2. The CDR3 has 16 residues. The germline CDR1 and CDR2 sequences are SGHAT and FQNNGV. The ends lost 4 bases at V and 0 bases at J; junction bases unmatched: 0. CDR3 coding DNA: TGTGCCAGCAGCTCTAGCGGGGGGGCGAACACCGGGGAGCTGTTTTTT. Protein: CASSSSGGANTGELFF.

The V gene is TRBV5-1, the J gene TRBJ1-2; weak D call: TRBD1 (6 bases). V lost 0 bases, J lost 5 bases, and 14 bases lay in between. The CDR3 is 15 amino acids. Germline lookup yields CDR1 SGHRS and CDR2 YFSETQ. The CDR3 DNA reads as TGCGCCAGCAGCTTGGCGCAGGGGAAAGGATATGGCTACACCTTC. Residues: CASSLAQGKGYGYTF.

In this sample, this clone turned up a few times. The V and J genes are TRBV28 and TRBJ1-2, with no clear D. Germline V CDR1 and CDR2: MDHEN, SYDVKM. This CDR3 region has 14 residues. V shed 2 bases and J shed 0 bases, with 7 bases lying between them. The CDR3 DNA sequence: TGTGCCAGCAGTTTAAGTGAGTCTAACTATGGCTACACCTTC. As protein: CASSLSESNYGYTF.

The genes are TRBV4-1 and TRBJ2-3, with D uncertain. Germline-derived CDR1 and CDR2 are MGHRA and YSYEKL. This CDR3 contains 15 residues. V shed 5 bases and J shed 1 base, with 13 bases lying between them. The CDR3 DNA reads TGCGCCAGCAGCATGCTCGAGAGCGGCACAGATACGCAGTATTTT. Its translation is CASSMLESGTDTQYF.

The V and J genes are TRBV15 and TRBJ2-7; D uncertain. The germline V gene encodes CDR1 LNHNV and CDR2 YYDKDF (reference sequence). The CDR3 is made up of 14 amino acids. Trimming pared 0 bases from V and 6 bases from J, leaving 12 bases between. The CDR3 region is CATSREHTLAEQYF. CDR3 bases: TGTGCCACCAGCAGAGAGCATACGTTAGCCGAGCAGTACTTC.

Written as DNA, the CDR3 is TGTGCCAGCAGTCCCCAGGGTGCGGATCAGCCCCAGCATTTT. It yields the protein CASSPQGADQPQHF. The chain has TRBV28 and TRBJ1-5; the D gene is possibly TRBD1 (5 bases). CDR3 size: 14 residues. The germline V gene encodes CDR1 MDHEN and CDR2 SYDVKM. The V end lost 5 bases, the J end lost 5 bases, and 13 bases lay between the germline ends.

V usage is TRBV4-3 and J usage is TRBJ1-1; a possible D gene is TRBD1 (5 bases). Germline V lookup: CDR1 LGHNA, CDR2 YSLEER. V lost 8 bases, J lost 5 bases, and 9 bases lay in between. This CDR3 contains 11 residues. CDR3 bases: TGCGCCAGCGCGGAGGGGACTGAAGCTTTCTTT. The encoded protein is CASAEGTEAFF.

The chain recombines TRBV13 with TRBJ2-5, with a tentative D call TRBD1 (5 bases). V was clipped by 2 bases and J by 4 bases, with 8 bases between them. Germline CDR1 and CDR2: PRHDT and FYEKMQ (reference sequence). The length of the CDR3 is 13 residues. CDR3 sequence: CASSLWGAETQYF. DNA for the CDR3: TGTGCCAGCAGCTTATGGGGCGCAGAGACCCAGTACTTC. Drawing the rest from reference TRBV13 and TRBJ2-5, the complete variable domain is AAGVIQSPRHLIKEKRETATLKCYPIPRHDTVYWYQQGPGQDPQFLISFYEKMQSDKGSIPDRFSAQQFSDYHSELNMSSLELGDSALYFCASSLWGAETQYFGPGTRLLVL.

This sequence joins TRBV2 and TRBJ2-1, with 11 bases that match TRBD2. Germline CDR1 is SNHLY and CDR2 is FYNNEI. The CDR3 runs 16 residues. V lost 5 bases, J lost 4 bases, and 7 bases stayed unmatched. This CDR3 is CASSLGTSGSYNEQFF. In DNA form, the CDR3 reads TGTGCCAGCAGTCTCGGGACTAGCGGATCATACAATGAGCAGTTCTTC. The whole variable domain, filled in from reference TRBV2 and TRBJ2-1, reads EPEVTQTPSHQVTQMGQEVILRCVPISNHLYFYWYRQILGQKVEFLVSFYNNEISEKSEIFDDQFSVERPDGSNFTLKIRSTKLEDSAMYFCASSLGTSGSYNEQFFGPGTRLTVL.

The chain combines TRBV9 with TRBJ1-1, with 11 positions matching TRBD1. This CDR3 has 16 amino acids. V was pared by 4 bases and J by 6 bases, with 11 bases of the junction left unmatched. The germline CDR1 and CDR2 sequences are SGDLS and YYNGEE. DNA of the CDR3: TGTGCCAGCAGCCCCCGAGCGGGGACAGGGGGGTCTGAAGCTTTCTTT. Its protein is CASSPRAGTGGSEAFF.

The V call is TRBV4-3, the J call TRBJ2-4; no clear D gene. Trimming shortened V by 2 bases and J by 1 base, and 18 bases separated the two germline ends. The CDR3 length is 18 residues. Germline-derived CDR1 and CDR2 are LGHNA and YSLEER. The CDR3 is CASSQFLGSPGAKNIQYF. CDR3 bases: TGCGCCAGCAGCCAATTTTTAGGATCCCCCGGGGCCAAAAACATTCAGTACTTC.

This chain links TRBV12-3 or TRBV12-4 with TRBJ2-7; tentatively, D is TRBD2 (5 bases). The V and J ends lost 3 bases and 5 bases respectively, with 5 bases between them. The CDR3 has 11 residues. The CDR3 DNA follows: TGTGCCAGCAGTTTCGGGGACGAGCAGTACTTC. It encodes CASSFGDEQYF.

This chain connects TRBV6-5 to TRBJ1-6; TRBD1 matches 9 bases. The V gene's germline CDR1 is MNHEY and CDR2 SVGAGI. With V trimmed by 0 bases and J by 12 bases, 3 bases remained unmatched. CDR3 length: 14 amino acids. This CDR3 is CASSYSDRGVPLHF. CDR3 bases: TGTGCCAGCAGTTACTCTGACAGGGGGGTACCCCTCCACTTT.

CDR3 sequence: CASSPLPSPDTEAFF. For the CDR3, the DNA is TGTGCCAGCTCACCGTTACCATCCCCAGACACTGAAGCTTTCTTT. This chain links TRBV18 with TRBJ1-1, with D unresolved. The CDR3 loop spans 15 amino acids. Trimming shortened V by 3 bases and J by 3 bases, and 14 bases separated the two germline ends. Germline CDR1 and CDR2: KGHSH and LQKENI. Full variable domain (outside the CDR3, taken from reference TRBV18 and TRBJ1-1): NAGVMQNPRHLVRRRGQEARLRCSPMKGHSHVYWYRQLPEEGLKFMVYLQKENIIDESGMPKERFSAEFPKEGPSILRIQQVVRGDSAAYFCASSPLPSPDTEAFFGQGTRLTVV.

The sample holds one count of this clone. The gene calls are TRBV28 and TRBJ2-5; 8 positions agree with TRBD1. The V gene's germline CDR1 is MDHEN and CDR2 SYDVKM. This CDR3 contains 17 residues. The J segment lost 0 bases and the V segment lost 5 bases, leaving 11 bases of the junction unmatched. The CDR3 region has the DNA TGTGCCAGCAGTCCCCCGGTTCAGGGGGCGTACCAAGAGACCCAGTACTTC. Residues: CASSPPVQGAYQETQYF. Drawing the rest from reference TRBV28 and TRBJ2-5, the complete variable domain is DVKVTQSSRYLVKRTGEKVFLECVQDMDHENMFWYRQDPGLGLRLIYFSYDVKMKEKGDIPEGYSVSREKKERFSLILESASTNQTSMYLCASSPPVQGAYQETQYFGPGTRLLVL.

This clone was seen only once. The rearrangement links TRBV19 to TRBJ1-4; D gene ambiguous. The V gene lost 4 bases and the J gene lost 1 base, with 10 bases spanning the gap. CDR1 is LNHDA and CDR2 is SQIVND in the germline V gene (reference sequence). CDR3 length equals 15 residues. The CDR3 coding sequence is TGTGCCAGTAGTACGCGTGGGCTAACTAATGAAAAACTGTTTTTT. It is translated as CASSTRGLTNEKLFF.

The V gene is TRBV28, the J gene TRBJ1-5; TRBD1 matches 9 bases. The germline CDR1 and CDR2 sequences are MDHEN and SYDVKM. J lost 4 bases, V lost 6 bases, and 4 bases had no gene match. The CDR3 spans 14 residues. The CDR3 bases are TGTGCCAGCAGCCGGGACAGGGAAAATCAGCCCCAGCATTTT. This encodes CASSRDRENQPQHF.

This clone appeared once. The chain carries TRBV7-8 and TRBJ2-7, with a tentative D call TRBD2 (5 bases). Germline CDR1 and CDR2: SGHVS and FQNEAQ. CDR3 size: 13 residues. V was shortened by 4 bases and J by 3 bases, with 10 bases between the two germline ends. The CDR3: CASSSGDLYEQYF. Written as DNA, the CDR3 is TGTGCCAGCAGCTCCGGGGATCTCTACGAGCAGTACTTC.

The rearrangement joins TRBV18 to TRBJ1-1, with D unclear. Trimming cost V 0 bases and J 2 bases, with 10 bases left between them. In germline, CDR1 is KGHSH, CDR2 LQKENI. There are 15 residues in the CDR3. CDR3 loop: CASSPPEARNTEAFF. Here the CDR3 DNA reads TGTGCCAGCTCACCACCGGAGGCCCGAAACACTGAAGCTTTCTTT.

This clone was observed many times. The chain has TRBV27 and TRBJ2-2; TRBD1 matches at 11 bases. Germline CDR1 reads MNHEY; CDR2 reads SMNVEV (reference sequence). The CDR3 loop spans 14 amino acids. Losses at the gene ends were 11 bases for V and 11 bases for J; bases not matched to a gene: 13. CDR3 sequence (DNA): TGTGCCTCCCCGGACAGGGGGCGCGCGGTCGAGCTGTTTTTT. This sequence encodes CASPDRGRAVELFF.

V gene TRBV7-9 combines with J gene TRBJ2-7, with D unclear. Germline V gene lookup returns CDR1 SEHNR and CDR2 FQNEAQ (reference sequence). Trimming cost V 3 bases and J 2 bases, with 11 bases left between them. This CDR3 is built from 14 residues. CDR3 sequence reads: CASSFKAVPYEQYF. DNA for the CDR3: TGTGCCAGCAGCTTCAAGGCGGTACCCTACGAGCAGTACTTC.

This clone was seen ten or more times. The chain uses TRBV4-2 and TRBJ2-3; the match to TRBD2 covers 7 bases. V was clipped by 0 bases and J by 3 bases; unmatched bases: 12. Germline CDR1 LGHNA, CDR2 YNFKEQ. The CDR3 covers 18 residues. DNA of the CDR3: TGTGCCAGCAGCCAAGATCTTAGTTCGGGGGGAACGACAGATACGCAGTATTTT. Encoded protein: CASSQDLSSGGTTDTQYF.